Listed below are T cell receptor beta chains from one sample, sequenced in a study of beta chain features in type 1 diabetes. This table comes from immunoSEQ multiplex PCR, and its TCRdb copy is limited to in-frame clones, with some not included. Counted here are a few hundred thousand clones, roughly 16% occurring once; the ten biggest clones make up under 0.02%. The sample was naive CD4+ T cells from blood. Every receptor here comes from a woman between 18 and 29 years old in good health. CDR3s leave out the opening cysteine and the closing phenylalanine or tryptophan. A clone size is listed for some rows: how often the clone was seen (once, few, many), or a class if it is expanded.

-,TRBV19,ASSTLAGGDEETQY
few,TRBV29-1,SVVIFSGAKNIQY
-,TRBV2,ASSDRQPYEQY
-,TRBV15,ATSRAQGSTEAF
few,TRBV28,ASSLSPAGPFNEQF
-,TRBV28,ASSSLGALQETQY
-,TRBV15,ATSRGQHYGYT
few,TRBV29-1,SVEGQGYKPQH
few,TRBV9,ASSVVAGAYGYT
-,TRBV6-6,ASSRRAQETQY
few,TRBV30,AWGTGGSGNREAF
-,TRBV28,ASSPPDRAIMNTEAF
few,TRBV15,ATSGVQGSYEQY
-,TRBV9,ASSTRTGRNYGYT
-,TRBV19,ASREGHISNQPQH
few,TRBV28,ASSLSDGRKHNEQF
few,TRBV6-5,ASSAVAEAYNEQF
-,TRBV28,ASTGGGKIDEQY
-,TRBV30,AWCRGGDTEAF
-,TRBV7-2,ASSLFVGTSGGVNNEQF
-,TRBV20-1,SQVERGAQY
few,TRBV2,ASSEMFSFGTSGNYEQY
few,TRBV28,ASSRQGYSNQPQH
-,TRBV14,ASSDLGGTSIGDEQF
few,TRBV7-9,ASSPRQGKITEAF
-,TRBV30,AWSGGGLSYNEQF
-,TRBV23-1,ASSQSRSYEQY
few,TRBV11-2,ASSRNGLAISETQY